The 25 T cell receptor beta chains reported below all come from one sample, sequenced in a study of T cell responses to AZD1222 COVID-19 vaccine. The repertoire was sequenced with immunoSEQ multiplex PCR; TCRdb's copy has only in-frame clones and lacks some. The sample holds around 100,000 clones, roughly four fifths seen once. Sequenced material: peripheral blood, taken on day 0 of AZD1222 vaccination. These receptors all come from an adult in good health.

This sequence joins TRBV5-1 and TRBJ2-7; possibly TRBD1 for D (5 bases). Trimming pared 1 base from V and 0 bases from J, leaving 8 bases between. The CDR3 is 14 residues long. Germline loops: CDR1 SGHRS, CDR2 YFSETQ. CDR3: CASSLKGSSYEQYF. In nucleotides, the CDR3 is TGCGCCAGCAGCTTGAAGGGGTCCTCCTACGAGCAGTACTTC. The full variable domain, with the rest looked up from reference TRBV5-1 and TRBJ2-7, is KAGVTQTPRYLIKTRGQQVTLSCSPISGHRSVSWYQQTPGQGLQFLFEYFSETQRNKGNFPGRFSGRQFSNSRSEMNVSTLELGDSALYLCASSLKGSSYEQYFGPGTRLTVT.

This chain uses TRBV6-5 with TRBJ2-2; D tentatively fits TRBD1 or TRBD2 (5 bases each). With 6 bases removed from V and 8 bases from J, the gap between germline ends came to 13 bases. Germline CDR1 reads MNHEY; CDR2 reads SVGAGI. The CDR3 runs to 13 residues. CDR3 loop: CASRIRGVGELFF. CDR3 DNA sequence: TGTGCCAGCAGAATCAGAGGGGTGGGGGAGCTGTTTTTT.

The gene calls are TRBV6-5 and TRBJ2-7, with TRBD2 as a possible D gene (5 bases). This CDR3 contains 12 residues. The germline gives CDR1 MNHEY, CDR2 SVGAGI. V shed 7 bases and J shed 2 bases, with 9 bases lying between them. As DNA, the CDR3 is TGTGCCAGCATGGAGGAGACCTACGAGCAGTACTTC. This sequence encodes CASMEETYEQYF.

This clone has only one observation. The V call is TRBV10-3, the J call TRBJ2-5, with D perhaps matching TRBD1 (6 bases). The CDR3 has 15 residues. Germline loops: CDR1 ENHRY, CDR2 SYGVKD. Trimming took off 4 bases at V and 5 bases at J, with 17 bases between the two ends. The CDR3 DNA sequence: TGTGCCATCAGTGGGGACAAGTTTGTTTTTGAGACCCAGTACTTC. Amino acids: CAISGDKFVFETQYF.

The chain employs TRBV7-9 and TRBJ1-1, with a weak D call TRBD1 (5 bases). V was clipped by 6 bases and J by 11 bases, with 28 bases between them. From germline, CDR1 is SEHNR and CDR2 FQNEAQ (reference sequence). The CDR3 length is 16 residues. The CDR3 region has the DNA TGTGCCAGCAGGGGTGGGGGGTTGAAAGGGATAAGTACTGCTTTCTTT. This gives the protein CASRGGGLKGISTAFF.

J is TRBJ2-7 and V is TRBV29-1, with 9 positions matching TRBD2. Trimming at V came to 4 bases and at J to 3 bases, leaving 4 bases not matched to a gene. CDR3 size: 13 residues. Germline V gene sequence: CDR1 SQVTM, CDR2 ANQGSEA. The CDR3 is CSVAGLAGYEQYF. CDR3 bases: TGCAGCGTTGCGGGACTAGCAGGCTACGAGCAGTACTTC.

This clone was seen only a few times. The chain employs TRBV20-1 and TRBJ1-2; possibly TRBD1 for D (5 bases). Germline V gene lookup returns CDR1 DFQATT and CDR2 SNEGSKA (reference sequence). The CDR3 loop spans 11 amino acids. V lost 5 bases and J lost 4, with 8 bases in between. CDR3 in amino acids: CSASDTYGYTF. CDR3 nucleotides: TGCAGTGCTTCGGACACCTATGGCTACACCTTC.

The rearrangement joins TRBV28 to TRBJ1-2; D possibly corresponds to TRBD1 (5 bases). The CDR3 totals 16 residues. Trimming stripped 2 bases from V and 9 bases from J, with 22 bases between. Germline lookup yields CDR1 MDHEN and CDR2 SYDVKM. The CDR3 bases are TGTGCCAGCAGTTTAGGGGGGAGGGGCGTCACGGCTAGCTACACCTTC. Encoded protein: CASSLGGRGVTASYTF.

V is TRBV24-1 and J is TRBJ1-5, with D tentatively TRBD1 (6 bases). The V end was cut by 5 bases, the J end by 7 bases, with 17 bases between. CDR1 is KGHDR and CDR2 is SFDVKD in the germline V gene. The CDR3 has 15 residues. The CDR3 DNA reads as TGTGCCACCAGTGGGGCGCGGGGGGGCGAACAGCCCCAGCATTTT. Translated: CATSGARGGEQPQHF.

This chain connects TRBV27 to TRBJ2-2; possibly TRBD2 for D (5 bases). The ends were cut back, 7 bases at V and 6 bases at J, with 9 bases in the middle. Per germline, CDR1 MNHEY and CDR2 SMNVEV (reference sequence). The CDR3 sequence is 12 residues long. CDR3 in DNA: TGTGCCAGCAATCGGGGAGCCGGGGAGCTGTTTTTT. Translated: CASNRGAGELFF.

CDR3 bases: TGTGCCACCGCGTTTGTTGGGGGGCGAGAAAAACTGTTTTTT. Residues: CATAFVGGREKLFF. The chain has TRBV15 and TRBJ1-4, with D perhaps matching TRBD1 (6 bases). The CDR3 is 14 amino acids. CDR1 is LNHNV and CDR2 is YYDKDF in the germline V gene (reference sequence). V was clipped by 8 bases and J by 8 bases, with 18 bases between them.

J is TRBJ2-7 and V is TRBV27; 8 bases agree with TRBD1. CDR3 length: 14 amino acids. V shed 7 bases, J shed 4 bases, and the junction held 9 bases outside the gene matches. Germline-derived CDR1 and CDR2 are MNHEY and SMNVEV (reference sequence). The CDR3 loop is CASTVRQGLYEQYF. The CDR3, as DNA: TGTGCCAGCACCGTCAGACAGGGGTTATACGAGCAGTACTTC.

This CDR3 is CASTRVFSNQPQHF. In DNA, the CDR3 is TGTGCCAGCACGCGGGTGTTTAGCAATCAGCCCCAGCATTTT. The J gene is TRBJ1-5, the V gene TRBV2; no firm D call. CDR1 is SNHLY and CDR2 is FYNNEI in the germline V gene. The CDR3 loop spans 14 amino acids. V was pared by 7 bases and J by 0 bases, with 10 bases between.

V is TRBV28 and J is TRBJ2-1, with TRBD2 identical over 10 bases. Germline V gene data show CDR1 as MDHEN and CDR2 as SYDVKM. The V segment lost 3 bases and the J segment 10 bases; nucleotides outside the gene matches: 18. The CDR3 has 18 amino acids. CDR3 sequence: CASSLAVIAGGGRGEQFF. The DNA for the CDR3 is TGTGCCAGCAGTTTGGCCGTAATAGCGGGGGGCGGACGGGGAGAGCAGTTCTTC.

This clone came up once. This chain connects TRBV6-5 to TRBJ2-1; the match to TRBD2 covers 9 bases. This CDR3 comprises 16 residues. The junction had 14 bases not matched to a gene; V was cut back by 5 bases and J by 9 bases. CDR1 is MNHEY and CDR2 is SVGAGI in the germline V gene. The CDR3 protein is CASSHLAGVSLGEQFF. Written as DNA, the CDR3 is TGTGCCAGCAGTCACTTAGCGGGAGTAAGTTTGGGTGAGCAGTTCTTC.

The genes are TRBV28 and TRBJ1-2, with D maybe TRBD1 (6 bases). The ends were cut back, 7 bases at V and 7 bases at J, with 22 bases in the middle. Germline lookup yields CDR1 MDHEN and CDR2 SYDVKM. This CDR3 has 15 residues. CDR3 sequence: CASTLGGGLPAGYTF. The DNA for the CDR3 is TGTGCCAGCACCCTAGGTGGGGGGCTGCCGGCTGGCTACACCTTC.

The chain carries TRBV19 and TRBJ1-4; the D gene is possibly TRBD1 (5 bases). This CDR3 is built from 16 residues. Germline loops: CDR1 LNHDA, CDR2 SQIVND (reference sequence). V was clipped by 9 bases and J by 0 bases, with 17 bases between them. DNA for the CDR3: TGTGCCAGCAACGCCGGGACGGGGGCAACTAATGAAAAACTGTTTTTT. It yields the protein CASNAGTGATNEKLFF.

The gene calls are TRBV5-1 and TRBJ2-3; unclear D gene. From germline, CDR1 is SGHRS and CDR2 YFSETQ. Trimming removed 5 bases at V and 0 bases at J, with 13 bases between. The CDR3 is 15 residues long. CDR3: CASSPPLTSTDTQYF. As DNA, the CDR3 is TGCGCCAGCAGTCCCCCACTGACTAGCACAGATACGCAGTATTTT.

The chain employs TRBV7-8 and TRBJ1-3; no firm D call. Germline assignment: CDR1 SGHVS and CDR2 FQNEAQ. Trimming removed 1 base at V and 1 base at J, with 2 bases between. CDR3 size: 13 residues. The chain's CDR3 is CASSLGSGNTIYF. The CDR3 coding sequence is TGTGCCAGCAGCTTAGGGTCTGGAAACACCATATATTTT.

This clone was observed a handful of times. CDR3 in DNA: TGCCTGGGACAGGGAAACGAAAAACTGTTTTTT. This codes for CLGQGNEKLFF. The V gene is TRBV20-1, the J gene TRBJ1-4; 9 bases are a match to TRBD1. The CDR3 length is 11 residues. CDR1 and CDR2 from the germline V gene are DFQATT and SNEGSKA (reference sequence).

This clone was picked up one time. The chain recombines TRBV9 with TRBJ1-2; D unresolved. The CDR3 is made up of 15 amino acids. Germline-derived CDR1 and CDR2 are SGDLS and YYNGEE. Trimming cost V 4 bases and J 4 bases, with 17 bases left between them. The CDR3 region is CASSPSSAPPYGYTF. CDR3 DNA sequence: TGTGCCAGCAGCCCCTCCTCGGCTCCTCCCTATGGCTACACCTTC.

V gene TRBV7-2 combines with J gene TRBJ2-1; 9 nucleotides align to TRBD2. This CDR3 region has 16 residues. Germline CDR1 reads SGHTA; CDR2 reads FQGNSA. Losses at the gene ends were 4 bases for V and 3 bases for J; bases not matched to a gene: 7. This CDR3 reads CASSSAGGVYYNEQFF. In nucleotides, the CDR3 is TGTGCCAGCAGCTCGGCGGGGGGGGTCTACTACAATGAGCAGTTCTTC.

CDR3 protein: CASSMDSMNTEAFF. The CDR3 bases are TGTGCCAGCAGCATGGACAGTATGAACACTGAAGCTTTCTTT. The chain combines TRBV6-2 or TRBV6-3 with TRBJ1-1; D is possibly TRBD1 (6 bases). The germline V gene encodes CDR1 MNHEY and CDR2 SVGEGT. The ends were cut back, 6 bases at V and 0 bases at J, with 11 bases in the middle. This CDR3 has 14 residues.

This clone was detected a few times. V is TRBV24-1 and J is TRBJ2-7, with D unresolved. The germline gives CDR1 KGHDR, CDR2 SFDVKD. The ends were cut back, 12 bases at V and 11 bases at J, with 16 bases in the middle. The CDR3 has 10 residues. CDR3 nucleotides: TGTGCCTCCCAACAAGGATCGAAGTACTTC. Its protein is CASQQGSKYF.

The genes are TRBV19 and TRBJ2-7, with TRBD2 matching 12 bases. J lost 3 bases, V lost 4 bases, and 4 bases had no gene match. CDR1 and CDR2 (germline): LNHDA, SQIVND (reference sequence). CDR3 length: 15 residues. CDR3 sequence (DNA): TGTGCCAGTAGTAACCCTAGCGGGGGGGACTACGAGCAGTACTTC. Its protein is CASSNPSGGDYEQYF.